The sequence of this T cell receptor (beta chain) was determined in a study of shared clonotypes between healthy human individuals. Study background: For every donor, three CD4 naive, three CD4 memory, two CD8 naive and one CD8 memory plates were used. The study, taken as a whole, reports: Clonotypes that were shared across a handful of donors made up around 5% of naive CD4 clonotypes.

Clones were read by immunoSEQ multiplex PCR, and TCRdb kept only the in-frame ones, dropping some. Of over a million clones in the sample, under 80% are singletons; the top ten hold around 1.5%. As for this clone: Its antigen is not identified.

Trimming removed 0 bases at V and 1 base at J, with 13 bases between. Germline V gene sequence: CDR1 SGHRS, CDR2 YFSETQ. CDR3 length: 16 residues. This TCR came from a man aged 18 to 30 in good health. The gene calls are TRBV5-1 and TRBJ1-1; D uncertain. Material: memory CD4+ T cells sorted from blood. Subset specified: CD45RA-negative fraction. The CDR3 loop is CASSLVPGLGNTEAFF. CDR3 DNA sequence: TGCGCCAGCAGCTTGGTGCCGGGCTTAGGGAACACTGAAGCTTTCTTT.